The rows below give T cell receptor beta chains drawn from one sample of a study of blood T cell repertoires in COVID-19. Data came from immunoSEQ multiplex PCR; TCRdb stores just in-frame clones and leaves some out. The profile covers 78,000 or so clones, with 86% appearing a single time and 4.5% to 6% taken by the ten largest. The specimen was peripheral blood. These receptors all come from a man aged 45-65 years with active or convalescent COVID-19. Both conserved end residues are part of each CDR3. The D gene is left open where the match is weak. Clone size is stated in some rows and not others, as once, few, many or a class when expanded.

TRBV5-1	TRBJ2-1	TRBD2	.	CASKTSGGSDEQFF	TGCGCCAGCAAAACTAGCGGGGGGTCTGATGAGCAGTTCTTC
TRBV24-1	TRBJ1-5	.	.	CATSDTDSGNQPQHF	TGTGCCACCAGTGACACGGACAGTGGCAATCAGCCCCAGCATTTT
TRBV28	TRBJ2-3	.	.	CASSRTGRTDTQYF	TGTGCCAGCAGTAGAACAGGGCGCACAGATACGCAGTATTTT
TRBV25-1	TRBJ1-2	TRBD1	.	CASSESTGVYGYTF	TGTGCCAGCAGTGAATCTACAGGGGTCTATGGCTACACCTTC
TRBV6-2/TRBV6-3	TRBJ1-2	TRBD1	.	CASSYQQGNGYTF	TGTGCCAGCAGTTATCAACAGGGGAATGGCTACACCTTC
TRBV18	TRBJ1-5	.	.	CASSLSGVGNQPQHF	TGTGCCAGCTCACTCTCAGGGGTGGGCAATCAGCCCCAGCATTTT
TRBV28	TRBJ1-2	.	.	CASSMSNYGYTF	TGTGCCAGCAGCATGTCTAACTATGGCTACACCTTC
TRBV10-1	TRBJ1-2	.	.	CASSESPRHGYTF	TGCGCCAGCAGTGAGAGTCCGCGGCATGGCTACACCTTC
TRBV4-1	TRBJ2-1	TRBD2	.	CASSQGPGGSYNEQFF	TGCGCCAGCAGCCAAGGGCCGGGGGGCTCCTACAATGAGCAGTTCTTC
TRBV5-1	TRBJ2-3	TRBD1	.	CASSRDSPTDTQYF	TGCGCCAGCAGCCGGGACAGCCCCACAGATACGCAGTATTTT
TRBV11-2	TRBJ1-1	.	.	CASSSEMNTEAFF	TGTGCCAGCAGCTCGGAGATGAACACTGAAGCTTTCTTT
TRBV7-2	TRBJ2-2	.	.	CASSLGVDRTNTGELFF	TGTGCCAGCAGCTTAGGTGTCGACAGGACTAACACCGGGGAGCTGTTTTTT
TRBV10-1	TRBJ1-6	.	.	CASSRGSSPLHF	TGCGCCAGCAGCCGCGGGTCCTCACCCCTCCACTTT
TRBV12-3/TRBV12-4	TRBJ1-1	.	once	CASSLGVAEAFF	TGTGCCAGCAGCTTAGGAGTGGCTGAAGCTTTCTTT
TRBV18	TRBJ2-5	TRBD1	.	CASSRPGQSQETQYF	TGTGCCAGCTCACGACCGGGACAGAGCCAAGAGACCCAGTACTTC
TRBV11-3	TRBJ2-7	.	.	CASSAYSEYEQYF	TGTGCCAGCAGCGCGTACAGTGAGTACGAGCAGTACTTC
TRBV5-1	TRBJ2-2	TRBD2	.	CASSLMAGGQDTGELFF	TGCGCCAGCAGCTTAATGGCGGGGGGCCAGGACACCGGGGAGCTGTTTTTT
TRBV11-2	TRBJ2-3	.	few	CASRRRGGATDTQYF	TGTGCCAGCCGGCGGCGTGGGGGGGCTACAGATACGCAGTATTTT
TRBV12-3/TRBV12-4	TRBJ1-1	.	once	CASSAAFKAFF	TGTGCCAGCAGTGCCGCGTTTAAAGCTTTCTTT
TRBV4-1	TRBJ1-1	TRBD1	.	CASSQDDGTAFPGTEAFF	TGCGCCAGCAGCCAAGATGACGGGACAGCATTCCCGGGCACTGAAGCTTTCTTT
TRBV10-1	TRBJ1-3	.	.	CASSELPGEGNTIYF	TGCGCCAGCAGTGAGCTCCCGGGCGAGGGTAACACCATATATTTT
TRBV27	TRBJ2-3	TRBD2	.	CASNGGLSTDTQYF	TGTGCCAGCAATGGGGGACTAAGCACAGATACGCAGTATTTT
TRBV19	TRBJ2-5	TRBD1	.	CASSTGGFWETQYF	TGTGCCAGTAGTACAGGGGGTTTTTGGGAGACCCAGTACTTC
TRBV3-1/TRBV3-2	TRBJ2-7	.	.	CASRERSEQYF	TGTGCCAGCAGAGAGCGGAGCGAGCAGTACTTC
TRBV2	TRBJ1-3	.	.	CASSPGPSGNTIYF	TGTGCCAGCTCCCCGGGTCCCTCTGGAAACACCATATATTTT
TRBV7-2	TRBJ2-3	TRBD2	.	CASSPGGADTQYF	TGTGCCAGCAGCCCCGGGGGGGCAGATACGCAGTATTTT
TRBV28	TRBJ2-3	TRBD1	.	CASSRTGFTDTQYF	TGTGCCAGCAGTCGGACAGGCTTCACAGATACGCAGTATTTT
TRBV19	TRBJ2-1	TRBD1	.	CASSLRQGTNEQFF	TGTGCCAGTAGTCTTCGACAGGGGACCAATGAGCAGTTCTTC
TRBV7-8	TRBJ1-1	.	.	CASSLDLTGNTEAFF	TGTGCCAGCAGCTTAGATTTAACGGGAAACACTGAAGCTTTCTTT
TRBV3-1/TRBV3-2	TRBJ2-1	.	.	CASSPSDNEQFF	TGTGCCAGCAGCCCCTCAGACAATGAGCAGTTCTTC
TRBV5-1	TRBJ2-3	TRBD1	few	CASRGDSYLTDTQYF	TGCGCCAGCAGAGGGGACAGCTACCTCACAGATACGCAGTATTTT
TRBV15	TRBJ2-7	.	.	CATSRVDSYEQYF	TGTGCCACCAGCAGAGTAGACTCCTACGAGCAGTACTTC
TRBV14	TRBJ2-3	.	.	CASSQVSATDTQYF	TGTGCCAGCAGCCAAGTTAGCGCCACAGATACGCAGTATTTT
TRBV3-1/TRBV3-2	TRBJ1-1	TRBD1	.	CASSRTGTVRSEAFF	TGTGCCAGCAGCCGAACCGGGACAGTGAGGTCTGAAGCTTTCTTT
TRBV6-1	TRBJ2-7	TRBD1	.	CASSEEKRDRKTLYEQYF	TGTGCCAGCAGTGAAGAGAAAAGGGACAGAAAAACCCTTTACGAGCAGTACTTC
TRBV10-1	TRBJ1-1	TRBD1	.	CASSRGTANTEAFF	TGCGCCAGCAGTCGAGGGACAGCGAACACTGAAGCTTTCTTT
TRBV5-1	TRBJ2-2	TRBD1	.	CASSSGTGATGELFF	TGCGCCAGCAGCTCCGGGACAGGGGCCACCGGGGAGCTGTTTTTT
TRBV3-1/TRBV3-2	TRBJ1-4	TRBD1	once	CASSQWTGGTNEKLFF	TGTGCCAGCAGCCAATGGACAGGGGGCACTAATGAAAAACTGTTTTTT
TRBV13	TRBJ1-1	.	.	CASRRETEAFF	TGTGCCAGCAGGCGGGAAACTGAAGCTTTCTTT
TRBV19	TRBJ2-5	.	.	CASSQQGKETQYF	TGTGCCAGTAGTCAACAGGGAAAGGAGACCCAGTACTTC
TRBV2	TRBJ2-3	.	.	CASSEASPRTTDTQYF	TGTGCCAGCAGTGAAGCAAGCCCACGAACCACAGATACGCAGTATTTT
TRBV9	TRBJ2-2	TRBD1	once	CASSVGPQGAGTGELFF	TGTGCCAGCAGCGTCGGGCCCCAGGGGGCTGGCACCGGGGAGCTGTTTTTT
TRBV30	TRBJ2-6	.	.	CAWSQASGANVPTF	TGTGCCTGGAGTCAGGCCTCTGGGGCCAACGTCCCGACTTTC
TRBV6-1	TRBJ1-6	.	.	CASSDRGGGGNSPLHF	TGTGCCAGCAGTGATAGGGGCGGGGGGGGTAATTCACCCCTCCACTTT
TRBV19	TRBJ2-5	.	once	CASSPPGASETQYF	TGTGCCAGTAGTCCCCCAGGGGCGTCCGAGACCCAGTACTTC
TRBV19	TRBJ1-6	TRBD1	.	CASSLLSTGDSPLHF	TGTGCCAGTAGTCTTTTATCGACAGGGGATTCACCCCTCCACTTT
TRBV7-2	TRBJ2-1	TRBD2	once	CASSVRLAGGPDEQFF	TGTGCCAGCAGCGTCCGACTAGCGGGGGGGCCCGATGAGCAGTTCTTC
TRBV27	TRBJ2-3	.	.	CASSLRGSNTQYF	TGTGCCAGCAGTTTAAGAGGTTCCAATACGCAGTATTTT
TRBV5-4	TRBJ2-3	TRBD2	.	CASSLGGLAVTDTQYF	TGTGCCAGCAGCTTGGGCGGACTAGCGGTAACAGATACGCAGTATTTT
TRBV27	TRBJ2-1	.	.	CASRTTTGRHEQFF	TGTGCCAGCAGGACGACGACAGGGAGGCATGAGCAGTTCTTC
TRBV25-1	TRBJ2-5	TRBD2	once	CASSVIAGGALNF	TGTGCCAGCAGTGTTATAGCGGGGGGGGCCTTGAACTTC
TRBV6-5	TRBJ2-7	TRBD1	once	CASSYSAGGSYEQYF	TGTGCCAGCAGTTACTCTGCAGGGGGAAGCTACGAGCAGTACTTC
TRBV6-5	TRBJ1-3	TRBD1	.	CASSSLSGQGANTIYF	TGTGCCAGCAGTTCCCTTTCGGGACAGGGTGCAAACACCATATATTTT
TRBV24-1	TRBJ2-1	TRBD1	.	CATSDRTGVAHNEQFF	TGTGCCACCAGTGATCGGACAGGGGTGGCCCACAATGAGCAGTTCTTC
TRBV5-1	TRBJ1-6	.	once	CASREGDSPLHF	TGCGCCAGCAGAGAGGGGGACTCACCCCTCCACTTT
TRBV5-1	TRBJ2-1	TRBD1	few	CASSLPNPGTGSFF	TGCGCCAGCAGCTTACCAAACCCCGGGACAGGGTCGTTCTTC